The 20 T cell receptor beta chains below come from one sample, sequenced in a study of graft-versus-host responses after intestinal transplantation. Their specific antigens are unknown. Here immunoSEQ multiplex PCR was the method, and the copy in TCRdb shows in-frame clones only, minus some. The sample includes about 90,000 clones, over 85% of them seen just once. The sample was unstimulated CD4+ T cells sorted from spleen or lymph node cells, taken before intestinal transplant. The receptors shown here come from a human donor who received an intestinal transplant.

The chain employs TRBV19 and TRBJ2-7; D may match TRBD1 or TRBD2 (5 bases each). The CDR3 consists of 17 residues. V was clipped by 5 bases and J by 0 bases, with 20 bases between them. Germline V gene sequence: CDR1 LNHDA, CDR2 SQIVND (reference sequence). Here the CDR3 DNA reads TGTGCCAGTAGTCTCTCGTCCGGGACGCTCAGCTCCTACGAGCAGTACTTC. It is translated as CASSLSSGTLSSYEQYF. Full variable domain (remainder filled in from reference TRBV19 and TRBJ2-7): DGGITQSPKYLFRKEGQNVTLSCEQNLNHDAMYWYRQDPGQGLRLIYYSQIVNDFQKGDIAEGYSVSREKKESFPLTVTSAQKNPTAFYLCASSLSSGTLSSYEQYFGPGTRLTVT.

The V and J genes are TRBV5-1 and TRBJ2-1; the match to TRBD2 covers 10 bases. The germline gives CDR1 SGHRS, CDR2 YFSETQ. The CDR3 is 16 amino acids. The ends lost 7 bases at V and 8 bases at J; junction bases unmatched: 15. In nucleotides, the CDR3 is TGCGCCAGCGGGGGAGGCCTCAGCGGGAGGGCCGATGAGCAGTTCTTC. As protein: CASGGGLSGRADEQFF.

The rearrangement uses TRBV9 and TRBJ1-1; TRBD1 agrees at 7 bases. The V and J ends lost 0 bases and 2 bases, in that order; junction bases with no gene match: 1. The CDR3 covers 14 residues. Germline values: CDR1 SGDLS, CDR2 YYNGEE. The CDR3 loop reads CASSVGQGNTEAFF. The CDR3 nucleotides read TGTGCCAGCAGCGTAGGACAGGGTAACACTGAAGCTTTCTTT.

V and J are TRBV11-3 and TRBJ2-1, with 8 positions matching TRBD2. Germline CDR1 and CDR2: SGHNT and YENEEA. This CDR3 is 17 amino acids long. Trimming cost V 0 bases and J 7 bases; bases outside gene matches: 11. In DNA form, the CDR3 reads TGTGCCAGCAGCTTAGATAGGACAAGCGGGAGTTGGAATGAGCAGTTCTTC. It codes for CASSLDRTSGSWNEQFF.

V and J are TRBV30 and TRBJ2-6, with a tentative D call TRBD1 (5 bases). Germline values: CDR1 GTSNPN, CDR2 SVGIG (reference sequence). Trimming shortened V by 5 bases and J by 2 bases, and 13 bases separated the two germline ends. CDR3 size: 15 residues. Here the CDR3 reads CAWGRVLTGANVLTF. CDR3 nucleotides: TGTGCCTGGGGCAGGGTTTTAACTGGGGCCAACGTCCTGACTTTC.

The gene calls are TRBV18 and TRBJ2-7, with D possibly TRBD2 on 5 matching bases. The CDR3 runs to 12 residues. V was cut by 3 bases and J by 3 bases, with 6 bases left in between. Germline CDR1 reads KGHSH; CDR2 reads LQKENI. The CDR3 loop is CASSPAGYEQYF. The CDR3 nucleotides are TGTGCCAGCTCACCCGCGGGCTACGAGCAGTACTTC.

The V and J genes are TRBV11-2 and TRBJ1-2; TRBD1 might be the D (6 bases). In germline, CDR1 is SGHAT, CDR2 FQNNGV. The CDR3 sequence is 14 residues long. V was cut by 5 bases and J by 2 bases, with 12 bases left in between. In DNA form, the CDR3 reads TGTGCCAGCAGCAAGGACAGTTCGAACTATGGCTACACCTTC. It specifies CASSKDSSNYGYTF.

A single count supports this clone. J is TRBJ1-5 and V is TRBV7-2, with no clear D. The germline V gene has CDR1 SGHTA and CDR2 FQGNSA. This CDR3 has 18 residues. The V end lost 4 bases, the J end lost 0 bases, and 19 bases lay between the germline ends. The CDR3 protein is CASSSISGFTYSNQPQHF. The CDR3 DNA sequence: TGTGCCAGCAGCTCCATTTCGGGGTTCACTTATAGCAATCAGCCCCAGCATTTT.

This clone was counted between two and nine times. V usage is TRBV5-8 and J usage is TRBJ2-3; D possibly corresponds to TRBD1 (6 bases). This CDR3 contains 14 residues. CDR1 is SGHTS, CDR2 YDEGEE, per germline. Trimming took 5 bases from V and 0 from J, leaving 10 bases between them. The CDR3 region is CASRPRGSTDTQYF. The CDR3, as DNA: TGTGCCAGCAGGCCCAGGGGTAGCACAGATACGCAGTATTTT.

The gene calls are TRBV2 and TRBJ2-3; tentative D call: TRBD2 (6 bases). V was clipped by 4 bases and J by 0 bases, with 14 bases between them. The CDR3 spans 16 residues. Germline V gene sequence: CDR1 SNHLY, CDR2 FYNNEI. The DNA for the CDR3 is TGTGCCAGCAGTGTTTTTGGGAGGTCCAGCACAGATACGCAGTATTTT. Amino acids: CASSVFGRSSTDTQYF.

The chain has TRBV11-2 and TRBJ2-7; weak D call: TRBD1 (5 bases). Germline values: CDR1 SGHAT, CDR2 FQNNGV. Trimming removed 1 base from V and 1 base from J, with 11 bases in between. CDR3 length: 15 amino acids. CDR3: CASSLVIRDSYEQYF. The CDR3 DNA sequence: TGTGCCAGCAGCTTAGTAATCAGGGATTCCTACGAGCAGTACTTC. Full variable domain (rest looked up from reference TRBV11-2 and TRBJ2-7): EAGVAQSPRYKIIEKRQSVAFWCNPISGHATLYWYQQILGQGPKLLIQFQNNGVVDDSQLPKDRFSAERLKGVDSTLKIQPAKLEDSAVYLCASSLVIRDSYEQYFGPGTRLTVT.

The chain joins TRBV10-3 to TRBJ2-1; 9 bases align to TRBD2. Trimming at V came to 0 bases and at J to 11 bases, leaving 5 bases not matched to a gene. This CDR3 region has 14 residues. Germline V gene sequence: CDR1 ENHRY, CDR2 SYGVKD. CDR3 DNA: TGTGCCATCAGTGAGTCTAGCGGGAGTGCAAAGCAGTTCTTC. It specifies CAISESSGSAKQFF.

This CDR3 is CASSREFGQGIYGYTF. The CDR3 nucleotides are TGCGCCAGCAGCCGGGAGTTCGGACAGGGCATATATGGCTACACCTTC. This chain connects TRBV4-1 to TRBJ1-2; 8 nucleotides align to TRBD1. This CDR3 contains 16 residues. Germline assignment: CDR1 MGHRA and CDR2 YSYEKL. The ends lost 4 bases at V and 5 bases at J; junction bases unmatched: 12.

This chain uses TRBV5-6 with TRBJ2-7; 7 nucleotides align to TRBD2. The germline V gene encodes CDR1 SGHDT and CDR2 YYEEEE. This CDR3 contains 14 residues. V shed 1 base, J shed 3 bases, and the junction held 4 bases outside the gene matches. CDR3 residues: CASSLTSAYYEQYF. The CDR3 DNA reads TGTGCCAGCAGCTTGACTAGCGCATACTACGAGCAGTACTTC.

This chain joins TRBV10-1 and TRBJ2-3; 10 bases agree with TRBD1. CDR3 length: 16 amino acids. Per the germline V gene, CDR1 is WNHNN and CDR2 is SYGVQD (reference sequence). V dropped 7 bases and J dropped 1; count of bases not matched to a gene: 8. In DNA form, the CDR3 reads TGCGCCAGCACCCGACTGGACAGGGGGGGCACAGATACGCAGTATTTT. Protein product: CASTRLDRGGTDTQYF.

The chain couples TRBV7-2 to TRBJ2-1, with D hard to call. Trimming stripped 1 base from V and 12 bases from J, with 10 bases between. Germline V CDR1 and CDR2: SGHTA, FQGNSA. The CDR3 covers 12 residues. In nucleotides, the CDR3 is TGTGCCAGCAGCTTAGTGGGTCTCGGGCAGTTCTTC. It yields the protein CASSLVGLGQFF.

Remarks on this clone: Distinct nucleotide sequences in the sample also encode this CDR3. J is TRBJ2-7 and V is TRBV5-1; possibly TRBD1 for D (5 bases). CDR1 and CDR2 from the germline V gene are SGHRS and YFSETQ. This CDR3 has 13 residues. V lost 1 base, J lost 4 bases, and 9 bases lay in between. The CDR3 region has the DNA TGCGCCAGCAGCTTGCGACAGACTTACGAGCAGTACTTC. As protein: CASSLRQTYEQYF.

The CDR3 loop is CASIPFGGAQETQYF. The CDR3 coding sequence is TGTGCCAGCATACCCTTTGGCGGAGCCCAAGAGACCCAGTACTTC. J is TRBJ2-5 and V is TRBV2; D is uncertain. V was clipped by 7 bases and J by 1 base, with 16 bases between them. Germline V gene sequence: CDR1 SNHLY, CDR2 FYNNEI. The CDR3 consists of 15 residues.

The CDR3 spells CASSSKREGQTDTQYF. The CDR3, as DNA: TGTGCCAGCAGCTCCAAGCGGGAGGGCCAGACAGATACGCAGTATTTT. The V gene is TRBV7-3, the J gene TRBJ2-3; 10 bases fit TRBD2. The CDR3 loop spans 16 amino acids. Germline V gene lookup returns CDR1 SGHTA and CDR2 FQGTGA. Trimming took 4 bases from V and 3 from J; bases not matched to a gene: 7.

The V gene is TRBV19, the J gene TRBJ1-2; 11 bases are a match to TRBD1. V gave up 3 bases and J gave up 7 bases; unmatched junction bases: 7. CDR1 and CDR2 (germline): LNHDA, SQIVND (reference sequence). This CDR3 comprises 15 residues. CDR3 in amino acids: CASSIGDRGGGGYTF. CDR3 DNA sequence: TGTGCCAGTAGTATTGGGGACAGGGGGGGAGGTGGCTACACCTTC.